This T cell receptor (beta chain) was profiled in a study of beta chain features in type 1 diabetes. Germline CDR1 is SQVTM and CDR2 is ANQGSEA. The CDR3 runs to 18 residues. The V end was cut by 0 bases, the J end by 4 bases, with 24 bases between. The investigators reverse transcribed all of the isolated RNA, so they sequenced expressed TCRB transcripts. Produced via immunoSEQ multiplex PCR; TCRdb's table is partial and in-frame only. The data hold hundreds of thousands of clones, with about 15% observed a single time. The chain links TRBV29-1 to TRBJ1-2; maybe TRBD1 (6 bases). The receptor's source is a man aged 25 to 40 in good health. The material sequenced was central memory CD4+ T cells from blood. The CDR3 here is CSVEDRVKAGDIGYGYTF. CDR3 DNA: TGCAGCGTTGAAGATCGTGTTAAAGCAGGGGACATCGGCTATGGCTACACCTTC. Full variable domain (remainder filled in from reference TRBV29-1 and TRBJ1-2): SAVISQKPSRDICQRGTSLTIQCQVDSQVTMMFWYRQQPGQSLTLIATANQGSEATYESGFVIDKFPISRPNLTFSTLTVSNMSPEDSSIYLCSVEDRVKAGDIGYGYTFGSGTRLTVV.